This entry features one T cell receptor beta chain sequence. Data came from immunoSEQ multiplex PCR; TCRdb stores just in-frame clones and leaves some out. The sample includes about 51,000 clones, approximately 88% of them seen just once. The CDR3 consists of 17 residues. The V and J ends lost 6 bases and 7 bases, in that order; junction bases with no gene match: 15. Germline CDR1 and CDR2: SGHAT and FQNNGV. These data come from a study of blood T cell repertoires in COVID-19. V gene TRBV11-2 combines with J gene TRBJ1-1; TRBD1 matches 12 bases. The sequence came from a man aged 45-65 years with acute or convalescent COVID-19. Sequencing input: peripheral blood. CDR3 in amino acids: CASRKDRDRGRGGEAFF. The DNA of the CDR3 is TGTGCCAGCAGAAAAGACCGGGACAGGGGGCGTGGGGGTGAAGCTTTCTTT.